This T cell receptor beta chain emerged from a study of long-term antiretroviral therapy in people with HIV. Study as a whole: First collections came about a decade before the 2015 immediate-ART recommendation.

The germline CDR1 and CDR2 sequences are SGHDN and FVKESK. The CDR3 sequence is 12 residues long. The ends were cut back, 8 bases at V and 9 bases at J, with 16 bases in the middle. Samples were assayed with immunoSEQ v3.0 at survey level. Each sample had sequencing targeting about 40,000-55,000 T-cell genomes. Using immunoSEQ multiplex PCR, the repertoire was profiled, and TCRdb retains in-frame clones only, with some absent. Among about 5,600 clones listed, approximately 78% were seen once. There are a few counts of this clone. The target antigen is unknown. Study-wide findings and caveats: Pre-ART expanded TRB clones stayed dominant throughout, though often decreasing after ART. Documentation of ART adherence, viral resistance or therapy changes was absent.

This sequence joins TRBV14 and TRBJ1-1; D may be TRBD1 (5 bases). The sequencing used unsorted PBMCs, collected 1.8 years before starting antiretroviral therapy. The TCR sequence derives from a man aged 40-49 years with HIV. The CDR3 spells CASDPGTPKAFF. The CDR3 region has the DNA TGTGCCAGCGATCCCGGGACTCCAAAAGCTTTCTTT.